Detailed here is one T cell receptor beta chain. These data originate in a study of response to subunit inactivated influenza vaccine. With 7 bases removed from V and 0 bases from J, the gap between germline ends came to 12 bases. CDR1 and CDR2 from the germline V gene are SGHAT and FQNNGV. This CDR3 spans 14 amino acids. TCRdb recomputed calls from the RT-PCR reads with MiXCR, one row per CDR3 protein. The repertoire holds just under 550,000 distinct CDR3 sequences, with roughly 25% as singletons. These data also featured in a second study, about T cells expressing NK-cell markers. From that report: cDNA encoding TCR beta was synthesized via 5'RACE template switching incorporating UMIs.

The chain has TRBV11-2 and TRBJ1-1, with D tentatively TRBD1 (5 bases). The input for sequencing was CD4+ T cells sorted from PBMCs, taken 11 to 12 days after vaccination. This sequence was found in a man aged 45-60 years who received an inactivated influenza vaccine. CDR3 coding DNA: TGTGCCAGCACATTGACAGACATGAACACTGAAGCTTTCTTT. Translated, it gives CASTLTDMNTEAFF.